This T cell receptor (beta chain) was found in a study of blood T cell repertoires in COVID-19. Study in general: Recovery meant two consecutive negative NP/OP PCR tests, professional clearance, or resolved symptoms. T cells, B-cell-depleted T cells, or PBMCs supplied cDNA or gDNA. The origin of the acute and convalescent COVID-19 samples was the United States, Italy and Spain.

Original processing notes: Amplification from reference gene primers served as the basis for estimated nucleated cell counts. Clones were read by immunoSEQ multiplex PCR, and TCRdb kept only the in-frame ones, dropping some. That table furnishes V, J and clone size, whereas the DNA furnished D and trimming. The table includes about 210,000 clones, 87% detected once. This clonotype was obtained from a man aged 25-40 years in a cohort exposed to, infected with or recovered from COVID-19 (not recorded which). Sequencing used PBMCs or T cells enriched from blood (not recorded which).

CDR3 protein: CASSQLLAEMRGETQYF. CDR3 in DNA: TGTGCCAGCAGCCAATTACTAGCGGAAATGAGGGGAGAGACCCAGTACTTC. The chain links TRBV3-1 (or the pseudogene TRBV3-2) to TRBJ2-5; TRBD2 matches at 8 bases. V shed 2 bases, J shed 4 bases, and the junction held 12 bases outside the gene matches. The CDR3 runs to 17 residues. The germline V gene encodes CDR1 LGHDT and CDR2 YNNKEL (reference sequence).